This T cell receptor beta chain comes out of a study of T cell responses to AZD1222 COVID-19 vaccine (dated by TCRdb to about 2021). In terms of the full investigation: TCR sequencing covered 233 trial participants: 200 to 220 given two doses of AZD1222 and around 26 given two doses of MenACWY control vaccine. Trial participants were enrolled into age subgroups of 18-55, 56-69 and 70-plus years, which contained approximately 150, 28 and 58 TCR-sequenced participants, respectively. On the study overall, not on this receptor specifically: Vaccine-associated CD4 TCRs spanned the whole spike protein, with dominant responses in regions 160-218 and 743-854. Because no samples from the day 14 peak response were available, repertoires could be characterized only after the peak T cell response. Only five to seven AZD1222 recipients were SARS-CoV-2 seropositive at baseline, limiting conclusions about previously exposed vaccinees. Nearly half of unique spike-specific TCRs reportedly recognized epitopes outside regions mutated in the B.1.351 and B.1.1.7 variants. The 56-69-year group was small, and its depth increase did not reach significance, likely because of low power. Most participants were white British and females outnumbered males, and the authors suggested that clonal diversity may have been underestimated. After two AZD1222 doses, spike-specific TCR breadth and depth were significantly higher than at day 0 and than in MenACWY recipients.

Taken with the paper, the label for time point translates to: about 28 days (+/-7) after the second vaccine dose. AZD1222 recipients whose second dose came at about 4 weeks and those whose second dose came at about 12 weeks were combined into one group, since spike-specific TCR depth and breadth did not differ between the two schedules. Samples from vaccinated people were obtained from the UK trials COV001 and COV002, which included a single-blind randomized controlled phase 2/3 trial of AZD1222 (ChAdOx1 nCoV-19) in healthy adults. For TCRbeta chain sequencing, PBMC samples from trial participants were taken at day 0 and at day 28 after the second dose. A word on this clone: Its antigen is unknown. Base qualities are missing; no much larger clone stands one base away.

The CDR3 regions of human TCRbeta chains were subjected to immunosequencing. The study's own analysis went as follows. Repertoire TCRs were checked for matches against a reference library of SARS-CoV-2-specific TCRs that had been generated using the MIRA antigen-specificity platform. Breadth meant the fraction of unique TCRs that were SARS-CoV-2-associated, whereas depth meant the fraction of total T cells that were SARS-CoV-2-associated. Using the MIRA data, each spike-specific TCR was assigned both to the spike region to which the TCR was reactive and to a CD4 or CD8 class. Log10-transformed breadth and depth values were compared by one-way ANOVA with Sidak's multiple comparisons tests. TCRdb's version of the immuneACCESS table is confined to in-frame rearrangements and falls short of the full clone set. An unresolved V gene accounts for under half of the shortfall where checked; the remainder is of unknown origin. Clone size and the V and J calls come from that table; the DNA yielded D and trimming. The table for this sample lists 140,000 or so clones; 92% of them were counted only once. The ten top clones hold 4% of the sample.

This material consisted of peripheral blood, taken 28 days after the second AZD1222 dose. The sequence was collected from an adult who received the AZD1222 COVID-19 vaccine.

The CDR3 protein sequence reads: CASSLEFPGQRGYNSPLHF. The bases read TGTGCCAGCAGCTTAGAGTTTCCGGGACAGAGGGGCTATAATTCACCCCTCCACTTT. Here the chain combines TRBV11-2 and TRBJ1-6; TRBD1 fits 7 bases in the junction. Trimming leaves V shorter by 0 bases and J shorter by 3 bases, with the junction holding 11 bases beyond the gene matches. CDR1 SGHAT and CDR2 FQNNGV were looked up in the germline V gene. The CDR3 runs 19 amino acids, cysteine and phenylalanine included. Left in the record is the CDR3 DNA by itself, 57 bases read in frame from the first base. Outside the CDR3, residues come from the reference TRBV11-2 and TRBJ1-6 proteins, so the full variable domain is: EAGVAQSPRYKIIEKRQSVAFWCNPISGHATLYWYQQILGQGPKLLIQFQNNGVVDDSQLPKDRFSAERLKGVDSTLKIQPAKLEDSAVYLCASSLEFPGQRGYNSPLHFGNGTRLTVT.